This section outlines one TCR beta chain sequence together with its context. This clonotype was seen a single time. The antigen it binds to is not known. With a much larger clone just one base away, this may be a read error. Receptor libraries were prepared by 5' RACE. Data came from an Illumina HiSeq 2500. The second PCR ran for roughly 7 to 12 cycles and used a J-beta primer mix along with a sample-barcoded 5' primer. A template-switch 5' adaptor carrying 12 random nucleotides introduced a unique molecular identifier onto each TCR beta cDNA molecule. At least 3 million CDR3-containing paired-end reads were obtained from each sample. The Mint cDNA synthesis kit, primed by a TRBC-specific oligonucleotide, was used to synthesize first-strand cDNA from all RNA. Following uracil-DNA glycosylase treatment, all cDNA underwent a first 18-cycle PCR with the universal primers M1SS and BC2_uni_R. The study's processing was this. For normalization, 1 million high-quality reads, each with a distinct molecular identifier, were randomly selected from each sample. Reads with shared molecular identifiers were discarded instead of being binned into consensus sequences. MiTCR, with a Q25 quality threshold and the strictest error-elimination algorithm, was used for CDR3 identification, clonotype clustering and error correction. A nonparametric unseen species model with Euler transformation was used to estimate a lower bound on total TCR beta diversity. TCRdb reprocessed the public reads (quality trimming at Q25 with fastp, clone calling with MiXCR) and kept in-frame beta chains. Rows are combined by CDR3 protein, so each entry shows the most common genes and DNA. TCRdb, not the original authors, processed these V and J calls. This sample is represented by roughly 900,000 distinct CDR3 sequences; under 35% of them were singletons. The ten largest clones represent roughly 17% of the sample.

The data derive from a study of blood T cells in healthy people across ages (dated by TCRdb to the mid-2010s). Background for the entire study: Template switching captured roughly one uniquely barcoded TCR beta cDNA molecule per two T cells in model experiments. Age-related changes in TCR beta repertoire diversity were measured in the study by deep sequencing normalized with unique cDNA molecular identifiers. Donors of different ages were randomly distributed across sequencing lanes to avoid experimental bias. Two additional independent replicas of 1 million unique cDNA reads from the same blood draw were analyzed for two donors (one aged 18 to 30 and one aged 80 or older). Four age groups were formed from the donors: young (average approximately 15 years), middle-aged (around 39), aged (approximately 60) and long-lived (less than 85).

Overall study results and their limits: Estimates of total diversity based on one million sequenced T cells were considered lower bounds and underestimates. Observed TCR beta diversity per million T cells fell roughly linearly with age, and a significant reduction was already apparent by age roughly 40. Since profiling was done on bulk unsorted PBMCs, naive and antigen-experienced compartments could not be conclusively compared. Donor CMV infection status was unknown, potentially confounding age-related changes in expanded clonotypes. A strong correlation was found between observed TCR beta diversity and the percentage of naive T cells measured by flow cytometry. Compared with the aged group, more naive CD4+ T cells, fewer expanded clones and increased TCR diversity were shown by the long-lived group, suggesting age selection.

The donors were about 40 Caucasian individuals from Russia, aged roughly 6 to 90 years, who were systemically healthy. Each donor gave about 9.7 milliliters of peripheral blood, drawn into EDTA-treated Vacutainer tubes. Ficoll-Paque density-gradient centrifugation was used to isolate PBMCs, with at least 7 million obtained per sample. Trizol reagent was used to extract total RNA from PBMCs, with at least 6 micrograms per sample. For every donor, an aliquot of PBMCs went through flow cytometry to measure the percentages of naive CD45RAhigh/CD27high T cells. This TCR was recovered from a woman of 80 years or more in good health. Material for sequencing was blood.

The sequence in DNA is TGTGCCAGCAGCTTAGCGAGGAACGGGGTCGCAGATACGCGGTATTTT. Protein translation: CASSLARNGVADTRYF. This chain is built from TRBV7-2 and TRBJ2-3; D gene: possibly TRBD2, on 5 matching bases. As encoded in the germline V gene, CDR1 is SGHTA while CDR2 is FQGNSA. The CDR3 spans 16 residues, from the cysteine through the phenylalanine. The read is trimmed to its CDR3 DNA, 48 bases read in frame from base 1.